The clone carrying this T cell receptor beta chain came up many times. Its antigen is not known. The data originate from a study of blood T cells in healthy people across ages. Study as a whole: Template switching picked up about one barcoded beta molecule for each two T cells. General observations from the study: Older individuals had lower TCR beta diversity per million T cells (the decline was roughly linear).

The second PCR ran about 6 to 12 cycles with a sample-barcoded 5' primer and J-beta primers. TCRdb reprocessed the 5' RACE reads via MiXCR and lists one record per CDR3 protein. The table records some 1.5 million distinct CDR3 sequences, roughly 27% of them present only once. With 3 bases clipped from V and 6 bases from J, the junction kept 7 bases outside the gene matches. The CDR3 totals 14 residues. This TCR was recovered from a young woman in good health. Sequences were obtained from blood. The V call is TRBV12-3 or TRBV12-4, the J call TRBJ2-7, with 8 positions matching TRBD1. The CDR3 sequence: CASSFLRGPSEQYF. The CDR3 nucleotides read TGTGCCAGCAGTTTCCTCAGGGGGCCTTCCGAGCAGTACTTC.